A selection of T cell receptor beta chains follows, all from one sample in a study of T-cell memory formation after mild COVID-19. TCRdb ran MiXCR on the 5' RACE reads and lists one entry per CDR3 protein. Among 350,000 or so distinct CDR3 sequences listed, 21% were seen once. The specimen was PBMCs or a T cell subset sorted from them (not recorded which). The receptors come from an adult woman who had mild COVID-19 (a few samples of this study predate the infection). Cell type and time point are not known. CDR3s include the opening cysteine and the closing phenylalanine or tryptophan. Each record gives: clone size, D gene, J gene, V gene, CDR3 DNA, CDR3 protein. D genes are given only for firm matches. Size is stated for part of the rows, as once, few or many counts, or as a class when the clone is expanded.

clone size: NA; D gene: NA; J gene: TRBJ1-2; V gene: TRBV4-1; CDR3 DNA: TGCGCCAGCAGCCAAGATTTGGGCGATCGGGGCTATGGCTACACCTTC; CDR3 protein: CASSQDLGDRGYGYTF
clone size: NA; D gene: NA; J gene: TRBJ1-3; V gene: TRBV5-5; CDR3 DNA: TGTGCCAGCAGCTTGGGGGTATTACAGGGCGCTGGAAACACCATATATTTT; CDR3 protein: CASSLGVLQGAGNTIYF
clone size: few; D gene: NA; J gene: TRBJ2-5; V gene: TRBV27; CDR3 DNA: TGTGCCAGCAGTTTCCGGCGGCCCCGGGCCATGAAACAGGGTGCCCAAGAGACCCAGTACTTC; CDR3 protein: CASSFRRPRAMKQGAQETQYF
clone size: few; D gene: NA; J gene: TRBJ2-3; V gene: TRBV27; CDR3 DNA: TGTGCCAGCAGTTTGGGTAGCACAGTTCCCGAATTGGATACGCAGTATTTT; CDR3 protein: CASSLGSTVPELDTQYF
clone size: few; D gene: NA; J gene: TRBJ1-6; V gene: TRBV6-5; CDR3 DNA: TGTGCCAGCACAACGACAGTTTCGTCACCCCTCCACTTT; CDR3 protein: CASTTTVSSPLHF
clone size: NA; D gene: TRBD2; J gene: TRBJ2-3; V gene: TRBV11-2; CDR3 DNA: TGTGCCAGCAGCTTAGAACTAGCGGGAGGTTCGCAGTATTTT; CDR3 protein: CASSLELAGGSQYF
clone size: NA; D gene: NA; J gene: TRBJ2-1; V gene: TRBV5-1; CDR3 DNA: TGCGCCAGCAGCTTGGAGGGGGTAGAGCAGTTCTTC; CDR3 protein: CASSLEGVEQFF
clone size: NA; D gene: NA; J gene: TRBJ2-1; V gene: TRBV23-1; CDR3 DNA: TGCGCCAGCAGTCACGGGTGCCAGGTCGTACTCTCCTACAATGAGCAGTTCTTC; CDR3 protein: CASSHGCQVVLSYNEQFF
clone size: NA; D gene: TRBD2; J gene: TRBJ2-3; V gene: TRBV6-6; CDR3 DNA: TGTGCCAGCAGTTCACTAGCGGTCACAGATACGCAGTATTTT; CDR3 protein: CASSSLAVTDTQYF
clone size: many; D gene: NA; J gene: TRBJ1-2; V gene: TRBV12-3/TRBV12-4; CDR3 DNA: TGTGCCAGCACCGTCCATCGACCATTC; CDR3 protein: CASTVHRPF
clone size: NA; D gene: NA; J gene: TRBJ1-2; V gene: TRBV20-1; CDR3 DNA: TGCAGTGCTAGAGATGGGCTTGGCTACACCTTC; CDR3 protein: CSARDGLGYTF
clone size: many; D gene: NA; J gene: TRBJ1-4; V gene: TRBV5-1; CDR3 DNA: TGCGCCAGCAGCTTGTTTGGGACCGAAAAACTGTTTTTT; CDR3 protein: CASSLFGTEKLFF
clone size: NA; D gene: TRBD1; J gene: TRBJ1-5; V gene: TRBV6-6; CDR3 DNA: TGTGCCAGCAGGATGGGACAGGGAATAATAAATCAGCCCCAGCATTTT; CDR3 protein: CASRMGQGIINQPQHF
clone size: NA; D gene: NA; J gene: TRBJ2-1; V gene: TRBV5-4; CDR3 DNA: TGTGCCAGCAGCGCTGCCCGGACTCGGAGTGCCTACAATGAGCAGTTCTTC; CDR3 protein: CASSAARTRSAYNEQFF
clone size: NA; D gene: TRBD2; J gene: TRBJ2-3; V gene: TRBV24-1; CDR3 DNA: TGTGCCACCAGTGATTTCGGGACTAGCATAACAGATACGCAGTATTTT; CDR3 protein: CATSDFGTSITDTQYF
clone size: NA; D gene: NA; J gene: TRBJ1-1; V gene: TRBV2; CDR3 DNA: TGTGCCAGCAGAGTCACAGGGCGCACTGAAGCTTTCTTT; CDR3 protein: CASRVTGRTEAFF
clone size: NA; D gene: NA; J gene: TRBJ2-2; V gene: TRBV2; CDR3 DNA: TGTGCCAGCACTCATAACAGGAACACCGGGGAGCTGTTTTTT; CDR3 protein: CASTHNRNTGELFF
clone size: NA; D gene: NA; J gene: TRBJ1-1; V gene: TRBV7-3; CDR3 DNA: TGTGCCAGCAGCGTAGACTGGAACACTGAAGCTTTCTTT; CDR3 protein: CASSVDWNTEAFF
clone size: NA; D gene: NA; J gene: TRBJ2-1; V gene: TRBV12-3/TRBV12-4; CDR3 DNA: TGTGCCAGCAGTCAAGGCAGGAGGGGACCGCTATACAATGAGCAGTTCTTC; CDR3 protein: CASSQGRRGPLYNEQFF
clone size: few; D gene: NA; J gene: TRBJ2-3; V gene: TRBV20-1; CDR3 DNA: TGCAGTGCTAGGCTGACTCCCATGTGGGATACGCAGTATTTT; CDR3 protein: CSARLTPMWDTQYF
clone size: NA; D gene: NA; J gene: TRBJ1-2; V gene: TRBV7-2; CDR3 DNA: TGTGCCAGCAGCACAGGGACCTTGAACTATGGCTACACCTTC; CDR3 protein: CASSTGTLNYGYTF
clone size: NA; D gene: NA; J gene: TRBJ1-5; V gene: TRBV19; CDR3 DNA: TGTGCCAGTAGTATAGCCCTAAATGGGGTTCAGCCCCAGCATTTT; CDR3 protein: CASSIALNGVQPQHF
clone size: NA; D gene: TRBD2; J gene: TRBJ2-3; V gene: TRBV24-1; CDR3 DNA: TGTGCCACCACAGCGGGAGGGCCTACAGATACGCAGTATTTT; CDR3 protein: CATTAGGPTDTQYF
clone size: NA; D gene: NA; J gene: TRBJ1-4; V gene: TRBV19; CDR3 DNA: TGTGCCAGTAACCAGGGGAGGGAAAAACTGTTTTTT; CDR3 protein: CASNQGREKLFF
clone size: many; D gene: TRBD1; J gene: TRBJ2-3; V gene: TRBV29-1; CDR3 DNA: TGCAGCGTAACGGGACAGGGGTCCACAGATACGCAGTATTTT; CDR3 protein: CSVTGQGSTDTQYF
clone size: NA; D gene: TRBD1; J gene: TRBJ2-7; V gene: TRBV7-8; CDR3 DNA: TGTGCCAGCAATCCGGACAGGGACACCTACGAGCAGTACTTC; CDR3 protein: CASNPDRDTYEQYF
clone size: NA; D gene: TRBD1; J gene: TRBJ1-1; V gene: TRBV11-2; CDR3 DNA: TGTGCCAGCAGCCCACAGACAGGGATGACTGAAGCTTTCTTT; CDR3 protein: CASSPQTGMTEAFF
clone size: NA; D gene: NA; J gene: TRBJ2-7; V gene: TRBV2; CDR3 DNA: TGTGCCAGCAGTGAACGGGACGAGCAGTACTTC; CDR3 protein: CASSERDEQYF
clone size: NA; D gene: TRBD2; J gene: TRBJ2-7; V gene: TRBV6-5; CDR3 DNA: TGTGCCAGCAGATGGACTAGCGGGGGATACGAGCAGTACTTC; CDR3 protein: CASRWTSGGYEQYF
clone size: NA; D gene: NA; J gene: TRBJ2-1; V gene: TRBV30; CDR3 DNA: TGTGCCTGGAGTGAGACCGGGAGTAATGAGCAGTTCTTC; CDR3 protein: CAWSETGSNEQFF
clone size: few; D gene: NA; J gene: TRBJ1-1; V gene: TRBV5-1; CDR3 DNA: TGCGCCAGCAGCTTAGTCCCGAAGGAGTCTGAAGCTTTCTTT; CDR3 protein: CASSLVPKESEAFF
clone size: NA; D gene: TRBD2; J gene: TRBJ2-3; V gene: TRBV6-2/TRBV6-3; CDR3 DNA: TGTGCCAGCAGTTGGGCCGGGACTAGCTCAGATACGCAGTATTTT; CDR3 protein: CASSWAGTSSDTQYF
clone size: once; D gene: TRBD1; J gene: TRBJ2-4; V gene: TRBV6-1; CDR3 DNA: TGTGCCAGCAGTGAGATAAGACAGGGCTTAGCCAAAAACATTCAGTACTTC; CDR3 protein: CASSEIRQGLAKNIQYF
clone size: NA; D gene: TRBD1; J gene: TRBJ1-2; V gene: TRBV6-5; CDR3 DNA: TGTGCCAGCAGTCCACAGGGGGCCACTAACTATGGCTACACCTTC; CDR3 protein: CASSPQGATNYGYTF
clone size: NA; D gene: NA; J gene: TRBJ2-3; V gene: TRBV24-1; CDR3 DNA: TGTGCCACCAGCCGGGACGCCACAGATACGCAGTATTTT; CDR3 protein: CATSRDATDTQYF
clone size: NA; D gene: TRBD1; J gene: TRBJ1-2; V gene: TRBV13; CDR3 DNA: TGTGCCAGCAGCGGCGGGGGACAGGCGGTCTATGGCTACACCTTC; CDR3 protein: CASSGGGQAVYGYTF
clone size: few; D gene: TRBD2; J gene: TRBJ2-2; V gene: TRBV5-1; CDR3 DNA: TGCGCCAGCAGCGCGGGACTAGCGGGAGTCGTCGGGGAGCTGTTTTTT; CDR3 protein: CASSAGLAGVVGELFF
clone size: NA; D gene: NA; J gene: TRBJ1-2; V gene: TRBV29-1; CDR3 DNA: TGCAGCGTTGAAGAACAGGGAGCTTATTATGGCTACACCTTC; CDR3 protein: CSVEEQGAYYGYTF
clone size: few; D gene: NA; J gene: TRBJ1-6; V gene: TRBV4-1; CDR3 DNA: TGCGCGCCTGAGCCCGGTGGGGTGAGTTCACCCCTCCACTTT; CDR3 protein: CAPEPGGVSSPLHF
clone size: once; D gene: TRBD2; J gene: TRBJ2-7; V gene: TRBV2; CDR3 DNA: TGTGCCAGCAGGGATCCCGGGACTAGCGGATACGAGCAGTACTTC; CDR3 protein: CASRDPGTSGYEQYF
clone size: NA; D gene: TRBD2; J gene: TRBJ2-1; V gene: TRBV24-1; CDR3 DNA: TGTGCCACCCATAGCGGGACCGCCTACAATGAGCAGTTCTTC; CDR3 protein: CATHSGTAYNEQFF
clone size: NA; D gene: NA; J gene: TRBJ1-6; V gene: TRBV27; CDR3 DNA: TGTGCCAGCAGGGGGGGGGGTGGTTCACCCCTCCACTTT; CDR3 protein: CASRGGGGSPLHF
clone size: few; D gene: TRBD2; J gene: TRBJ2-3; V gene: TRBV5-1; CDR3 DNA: TGCGCCAGCAGATCCCCGAGGACTAGCGGGAAATCAGATACGCAGTATTTT; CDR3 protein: CASRSPRTSGKSDTQYF
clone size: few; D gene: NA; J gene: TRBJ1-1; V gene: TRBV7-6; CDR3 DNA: TGTGCCAGCAGCTTAGACTCAGGCGCTGAAGCTTTCTTT; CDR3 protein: CASSLDSGAEAFF
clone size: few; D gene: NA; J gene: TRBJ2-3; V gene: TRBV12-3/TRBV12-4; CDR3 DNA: TGTGCCAGCAGAACGGACTCCGGAGATAGCACAGATACGCAGTATTTT; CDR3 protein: CASRTDSGDSTDTQYF
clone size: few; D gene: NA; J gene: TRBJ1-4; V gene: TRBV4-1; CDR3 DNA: TGCGCCAGCAGACCGGACATATATAATGAAAAACTGTTTTTT; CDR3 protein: CASRPDIYNEKLFF
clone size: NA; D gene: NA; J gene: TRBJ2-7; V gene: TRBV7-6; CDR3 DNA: TGTGCCAGCAGCGAAGGACTGGGTTCCTACGAGCAGTACTTC; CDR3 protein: CASSEGLGSYEQYF
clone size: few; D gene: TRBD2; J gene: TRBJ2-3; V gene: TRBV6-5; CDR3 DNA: TGTGCCAGCAGTTACTCGCCGGGGGGGCCCCCAGATACGCAGTATTTT; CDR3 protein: CASSYSPGGPPDTQYF
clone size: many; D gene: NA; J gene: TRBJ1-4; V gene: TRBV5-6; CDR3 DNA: TGTGCCAGCAGCTTTTTTCGGGGGGAAAAACTGTTTTTT; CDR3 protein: CASSFFRGEKLFF
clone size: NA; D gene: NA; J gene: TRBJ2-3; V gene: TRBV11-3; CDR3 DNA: TGTGCCAGCAGCTTTCGTGGCGGGGCCCTCGATACGCAGTATTTT; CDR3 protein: CASSFRGGALDTQYF
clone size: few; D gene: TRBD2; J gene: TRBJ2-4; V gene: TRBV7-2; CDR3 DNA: TGTGCCAGCAGCTTAGCGGTAGCGGGGTTCCTAGCCAAAAACATTCAGTACTTC; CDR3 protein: CASSLAVAGFLAKNIQYF
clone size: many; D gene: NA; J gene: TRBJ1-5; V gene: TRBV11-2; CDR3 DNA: TGTGCCAGCAGCATAGCGACAGAGGCTCAGCCCCAGCATTTT; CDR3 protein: CASSIATEAQPQHF
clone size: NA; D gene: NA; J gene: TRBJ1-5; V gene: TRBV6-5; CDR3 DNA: TGTGCCAGCAGACTCCAGGGAAATCAGCCCCAGCATTTT; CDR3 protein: CASRLQGNQPQHF